This entry lists 7 T cell receptor beta chains sequenced from one sample in a study of neurological immune-mediated disorders. Each CDR3 protein gets one entry after TCRdb re-called the 5' RACE reads with MiXCR. The sample records around 26,000 distinct CDR3 sequences, about 7% being singletons. Sequencing used PBMCs. These receptors were obtained from a woman aged 45-65 years in good health.

This clonotype was found many times. This chain links TRBV20-1 with TRBJ2-1; 9 bases are shared with TRBD2. Germline CDR1 DFQATT, CDR2 SNEGSKA (reference sequence). Unmatched junction bases numbered 9, after V lost 3 bases and J lost 9 bases. CDR3 length: 14 residues. The DNA for the CDR3 is TGCAGTGCTAGGTTCAGCGGGGGGACTGGTGAGCAGTTCTTC. Translated: CSARFSGGTGEQFF.

This clonotype was detected ten times or more. This CDR3 reads CASSMGQKGEAFF. CDR3 bases: TGCGCCAGCAGCATGGGACAGAAAGGTGAAGCTTTCTTT. The genes are TRBV5-1 and TRBJ1-1, with 7 nucleotides matching TRBD1. Germline loops: CDR1 SGHRS, CDR2 YFSETQ. CDR3 length: 13 amino acids. J gave up 7 bases and V 4 bases, and 7 bases lay outside the gene matches.

This clonotype has a handful of counts. V is TRBV2 and J is TRBJ1-1; no clear D. The germline V gene has CDR1 SNHLY and CDR2 FYNNEI. The ends were cut back, 6 bases at V and 7 bases at J, with 12 bases in the middle. This CDR3 is 12 amino acids long. CDR3 in amino acids: CASRSGPLEAFF. The CDR3 nucleotides are TGTGCCAGCAGAAGCGGGCCCCTTGAAGCTTTCTTT.

This clonotype was picked up many times. This chain's CDR3 is CSARRGNQPQHF. Here the CDR3 DNA reads TGCAGTGCCCGGAGGGGGAATCAGCCCCAGCATTTT. J is TRBJ1-5 and V is TRBV20-1, with a possible D match to TRBD1 (6 bases). The CDR3 contains 12 residues. V shed 6 bases and J shed 4 bases, with 10 bases lying between them. The germline gives CDR1 DFQATT, CDR2 SNEGSKA (reference sequence).

This clonotype has ten or more counts. V and J are TRBV19 and TRBJ2-7; D may be TRBD1 or TRBD2 (5 bases each). Germline CDR1 and CDR2: LNHDA and SQIVND (reference sequence). Between the trimmed V and J ends, which lost 10 bases and 2 bases, there was a span of 24 bases. The CDR3 loop spans 16 amino acids. CDR3 protein: CATGKGAGTAAYEQYF. The CDR3 bases are TGTGCCACCGGAAAAGGAGCCGGGACGGCAGCCTACGAGCAGTACTTC.

This clonotype showed up just a few times. Written as DNA, the CDR3 is TGTGCCAGTAGTATAGTAGGAGAGAACTATGGCTACACCTTC. Translation: CASSIVGENYGYTF. The chain has TRBV19 and TRBJ1-2; D is uncertain. The CDR3 loop spans 14 amino acids. V lost 1 base, J lost 2 bases, and 8 bases lay in between. Germline assignment: CDR1 LNHDA and CDR2 SQIVND (reference sequence). Based on the CDR3 plus reference TRBV19 and TRBJ1-2, the full variable domain is DGGITQSPKYLFRKEGQNVTLSCEQNLNHDAMYWYRQDPGQGLRLIYYSQIVNDFQKGDIAEGYSVSREKKESFPLTVTSAQKNPTAFYLCASSIVGENYGYTFGSGTRLTVV.

V is TRBV5-6 and J is TRBJ2-1; 8 bases are shared with TRBD2. Losses at the gene ends were 5 bases for V and 8 bases for J; bases not matched to a gene: 12. The CDR3 extends over 15 amino acids. The germline V gene has CDR1 SGHDT and CDR2 YYEEEE. The CDR3 sequence: CASSRPGSGSDEQFF. The CDR3 DNA follows: TGTGCCAGCAGTCGACCAGGCAGCGGGAGCGATGAGCAGTTCTTC.